Listed below are T cell receptor beta chains from one sample, sequenced in a study of blood T cell repertoires in COVID-19. Clones were read by immunoSEQ multiplex PCR, and TCRdb kept only the in-frame ones, dropping some. This sample has roughly 150,000 clones; about 80% occur once, and the top ten carry 3% to 3.5%. The material sequenced was PBMCs or T cells enriched from blood (not recorded which). These receptors all come from a woman in her fifties or sixties who had recovered from COVID-19. CDR3s include the opening cysteine and the closing phenylalanine or tryptophan. Fields, in order: D gene, V gene, J gene, clone size, CDR3 length, CDR3 protein, CDR3 DNA. A D gene is named only where the DNA matches it firmly. Not all rows give a size; the values are once, few, many and, for expanded clones, a class.

d_gene: TRBD1
v_gene: TRBV24-1
j_gene: TRBJ1-1
abundance: once
len: 15
CDR3aa: CATSDSGQLNTEAFF
CDR3nt: TGTGCCACCAGTGATTCGGGACAGTTGAACACTGAAGCTTTCTTT

d_gene: .
v_gene: TRBV7-2
j_gene: TRBJ2-2
abundance: .
len: 14
CDR3aa: CASSLGPSSGELFF
CDR3nt: TGTGCCAGCAGCTTAGGGCCATCCTCCGGGGAGCTGTTTTTT

d_gene: TRBD2
v_gene: TRBV7-2
j_gene: TRBJ2-7
abundance: .
len: 15
CDR3aa: CASTDYSGGAGEQYF
CDR3nt: TGTGCCAGCACCGACTATAGCGGGGGGGCAGGGGAGCAGTACTTC

d_gene: .
v_gene: TRBV11-2
j_gene: TRBJ1-5
abundance: .
len: 13
CDR3aa: CASSRTENQPQHF
CDR3nt: TGTGCCAGCAGCCGGACAGAGAATCAGCCCCAGCATTTT

d_gene: .
v_gene: TRBV7-9
j_gene: TRBJ1-1
abundance: .
len: 18
CDR3aa: CASSLGPGSYSLNTEAFF
CDR3nt: TGTGCCAGCAGCTTAGGCCCCGGTTCGTACAGTTTGAACACTGAAGCTTTCTTT

d_gene: TRBD1
v_gene: TRBV5-6
j_gene: TRBJ1-2
abundance: .
len: 15
CDR3aa: CASSETGAAFYGYTF
CDR3nt: TGTGCCAGCAGCGAAACAGGGGCCGCCTTCTATGGCTACACCTTC

d_gene: .
v_gene: TRBV7-2
j_gene: TRBJ1-4
abundance: .
len: 15
CDR3aa: CASSPGFATNEKLFF
CDR3nt: TGTGCCAGCAGCCCCGGTTTTGCAACTAATGAAAAACTGTTTTTT

d_gene: .
v_gene: TRBV4-1
j_gene: TRBJ1-5
abundance: .
len: 13
CDR3aa: CASSQALNQPQHF
CDR3nt: TGCGCCAGCAGCCAAGCCCTTAATCAGCCCCAGCATTTT

d_gene: .
v_gene: TRBV2
j_gene: TRBJ1-2
abundance: .
len: 14
CDR3aa: CASSEATANYGYTF
CDR3nt: TGTGCCAGCAGTGAGGCAACAGCTAACTATGGCTACACCTTC

d_gene: .
v_gene: TRBV18
j_gene: TRBJ2-1
abundance: .
len: 13
CDR3aa: CASSPLEGGEQFF
CDR3nt: TGTGCCAGCTCACCACTAGAGGGAGGTGAGCAGTTCTTC

d_gene: .
v_gene: TRBV11-2
j_gene: TRBJ1-4
abundance: .
len: 16
CDR3aa: CASSFGLQGPNEKLFF
CDR3nt: TGTGCCAGCAGCTTCGGATTACAGGGCCCTAATGAAAAACTGTTTTTT

d_gene: .
v_gene: TRBV23-1
j_gene: TRBJ1-4
abundance: .
len: 17
CDR3aa: CASSQNDAVATNEKLFF
CDR3nt: TGCGCCAGCAGTCAGAATGACGCGGTAGCAACTAATGAAAAACTGTTTTTT

d_gene: .
v_gene: TRBV27
j_gene: TRBJ2-7
abundance: .
len: 15
CDR3aa: CASSFGLAGTYEQYF
CDR3nt: TGTGCCAGCAGTTTCGGTCTTGCCGGGACCTACGAGCAGTACTTC

d_gene: TRBD1
v_gene: TRBV27
j_gene: TRBJ2-3
abundance: .
len: 14
CDR3aa: CASSPLDRGVSQYF
CDR3nt: TGTGCCAGCTCTCCTCTGGACAGGGGAGTATCGCAGTATTTT

d_gene: .
v_gene: TRBV10-3
j_gene: TRBJ1-2
abundance: .
len: 12
CDR3aa: CAIRQGNYGYTF
CDR3nt: TGTGCCATCAGACAGGGTAACTATGGCTACACCTTC

d_gene: .
v_gene: TRBV2
j_gene: TRBJ1-2
abundance: many
len: 14
CDR3aa: CASSGPGTEYGYTF
CDR3nt: TGTGCCAGCAGCGGTCCGGGGACTGAGTATGGCTACACCTTC

d_gene: TRBD1
v_gene: TRBV4-1
j_gene: TRBJ1-2
abundance: .
len: 16
CDR3aa: CASSRSGTGANYGYTF
CDR3nt: TGCGCCAGCAGCCGTTCCGGGACAGGGGCTAACTATGGCTACACCTTC

d_gene: .
v_gene: TRBV5-1
j_gene: TRBJ1-1
abundance: few
len: 13
CDR3aa: CASTLTVNTEAFF
CDR3nt: TGCGCCAGCACTTTGACAGTAAACACTGAAGCTTTCTTT

d_gene: .
v_gene: TRBV27
j_gene: TRBJ2-1
abundance: .
len: 16
CDR3aa: CASSLSWGVSYNEQFF
CDR3nt: TGTGCCAGCAGTCTGAGCTGGGGGGTCTCCTACAATGAGCAGTTCTTC

d_gene: .
v_gene: TRBV5-4
j_gene: TRBJ2-2
abundance: .
len: 13
CDR3aa: CASSLGPTGELFF
CDR3nt: TGTGCCAGCAGCTTGGGGCCCACCGGGGAGCTGTTTTTT

d_gene: .
v_gene: TRBV7-6
j_gene: TRBJ2-2
abundance: few
len: 16
CDR3aa: CASSLGRGQNTGELFF
CDR3nt: TGTGCCAGCAGCTTAGGACGGGGACAAAACACCGGGGAGCTGTTTTTT

d_gene: TRBD1
v_gene: TRBV9
j_gene: TRBJ1-1
abundance: .
len: 15
CDR3aa: CASSVTSRGHTEAFF
CDR3nt: TGTGCCAGCAGCGTCACGAGCAGGGGGCATACTGAAGCTTTCTTT

d_gene: .
v_gene: TRBV2
j_gene: TRBJ1-2
abundance: .
len: 16
CDR3aa: CASSEEGNSWTNGYTF
CDR3nt: TGTGCCAGCAGTGAAGAAGGTAATAGCTGGACAAATGGCTACACCTTC

d_gene: TRBD1
v_gene: TRBV30
j_gene: TRBJ2-7
abundance: once
len: 14
CDR3aa: CAWGRGQGIYEQYF
CDR3nt: TGTGCCTGGGGGCGCGGACAGGGGATCTACGAGCAGTACTTC

d_gene: .
v_gene: TRBV13
j_gene: TRBJ2-7
abundance: .
len: 16
CDR3aa: CASSTRRPVRSYEQYF
CDR3nt: TGTGCCAGCAGCACGCGACGTCCCGTGAGGTCCTACGAGCAGTACTTC

d_gene: .
v_gene: TRBV6-6
j_gene: TRBJ1-2
abundance: .
len: 11
CDR3aa: CASSYEVGYTF
CDR3nt: TGTGCCAGCAGTTACGAGGTTGGCTACACCTTC

d_gene: .
v_gene: TRBV3-1/TRBV3-2
j_gene: TRBJ1-4
abundance: once
len: 14
CDR3aa: CASSQGPSGEKLFF
CDR3nt: TGTGCCAGCAGCCAAGGGCCCTCCGGGGAAAAACTGTTTTTT

d_gene: TRBD2
v_gene: TRBV7-8
j_gene: TRBJ2-2
abundance: few
len: 16
CDR3aa: CASSPKAGSNTGELFF
CDR3nt: TGTGCCAGCAGCCCTAAAGCGGGGTCGAACACCGGGGAGCTGTTTTTT

d_gene: .
v_gene: TRBV29-1
j_gene: TRBJ1-4
abundance: .
len: 13
CDR3aa: CSVARGGNEKLFF
CDR3nt: TGCAGCGTTGCTAGGGGGGGTAATGAAAAACTGTTTTTT

d_gene: .
v_gene: TRBV9
j_gene: TRBJ2-3
abundance: .
len: 14
CDR3aa: CASSVERSTDTQYF
CDR3nt: TGTGCCAGCAGCGTAGAGCGGTCCACAGATACGCAGTATTTT

d_gene: .
v_gene: TRBV10-1
j_gene: TRBJ1-2
abundance: few
len: 13
CDR3aa: CASSESSDMGYTF
CDR3nt: TGCGCCAGCAGTGAGTCGTCGGACATGGGCTACACCTTC

d_gene: TRBD1
v_gene: TRBV7-2
j_gene: TRBJ2-1
abundance: once
len: 13
CDR3aa: CASSFARWTGQFF
CDR3nt: TGTGCCAGCAGCTTCGCGAGATGGACAGGTCAGTTCTTC

d_gene: TRBD1
v_gene: TRBV7-3
j_gene: TRBJ2-1
abundance: .
len: 15
CDR3aa: CASSSRGQGANEQFF
CDR3nt: TGTGCCAGCAGCTCAAGGGGACAGGGTGCCAATGAGCAGTTCTTC

d_gene: .
v_gene: TRBV5-5
j_gene: TRBJ2-7
abundance: .
len: 15
CDR3aa: CASSLLPGMNYEQYF
CDR3nt: TGTGCCAGCAGCTTACTACCGGGGATGAACTACGAGCAGTACTTC

d_gene: .
v_gene: TRBV3-1/TRBV3-2
j_gene: TRBJ1-4
abundance: .
len: 15
CDR3aa: CASSQEGGVGEKLFF
CDR3nt: TGTGCCAGCAGCCAAGAAGGAGGGGTCGGGGAAAAACTGTTTTTT

d_gene: .
v_gene: TRBV21-1
j_gene: TRBJ2-7
abundance: .
len: 12
CDR3aa: CARSGVRHEQYF
CDR3nt: TGTGCCCGATCGGGGGTCCGCCACGAGCAGTACTTC

d_gene: TRBD1
v_gene: TRBV6-1
j_gene: TRBJ2-7
abundance: .
len: 13
CDR3aa: CASSDEDRDEQYF
CDR3nt: TGTGCCAGCAGTGACGAGGACAGGGACGAGCAGTACTTC

d_gene: .
v_gene: TRBV7-9
j_gene: TRBJ2-5
abundance: once
len: 13
CDR3aa: CASSLGHQETQYF
CDR3nt: TGTGCCAGCAGCTTAGGACATCAAGAGACCCAGTACTTC

d_gene: .
v_gene: TRBV30
j_gene: TRBJ2-5
abundance: .
len: 14
CDR3aa: CAWGKGGGFETQYF
CDR3nt: TGTGCCTGGGGAAAGGGGGGGGGCTTTGAGACCCAGTACTTC